This T cell receptor beta chain was retrieved from a study of OX40 agonist ivuxolimab in advanced cancers. Study details: Intravenous ivuxolimab at 0.01 to 10 mg/kg was given to patients every 2 weeks. Partial response was recorded in three patients: one hepatocellular carcinoma and two cutaneous melanoma cases.

TCRdb's table, derived via immunoSEQ multiplex PCR, lists solely in-frame clones and lacks some. Counted here are 35,000 to 40,000 clones, around 80% occurring once; the ten biggest clones make up less than 30%. As concerns this clone: One end of the junction varies from germline; a read error may be responsible.

The CDR3 extends over 13 amino acids. The germline CDR1 and CDR2 sequences are GTSNPN and SVGIG (reference sequence). The receptor was derived from an adult with an advanced solid tumor such as melanoma, head and neck, liver or kidney cancer. The specimen comprised CD4+ or CD8+ T cells sorted from blood, sampled in a trial of the OX40 agonist ivuxolimab. The chain combines TRBV30 with TRBJ1-2; no reliable D call. The CDR3 is CVWRALTNYGYTF. Here the CDR3 DNA reads TGTGTCTGGAGGGCCCTAACTAACTATGGCTACACCTTC.